This is a list of T cell receptor beta chains from one sample in a study of shared clonotypes between healthy human individuals. The protocol was immunoSEQ multiplex PCR, while the TCRdb copy is restricted to in-frame clones and leaves out a portion. The sample comprises around 2.3 million clones, 90% to 96% of which are singletons, and 0.1% to 0.15% rests with the top ten. The sequenced sample was naive CD4+ T cells sorted from blood. Receptors originate from a man in his late teens or twenties in good health. CDR3s include the opening cysteine and the closing phenylalanine or tryptophan. The order of the fields is D gene, V gene, clone size, J gene, CDR3 protein, CDR3 DNA. A D gene is named only where the DNA matches it firmly. Not every row has a clone size; where given, it reads once, few, many or a size class.

TRBD1	TRBV19	NA	TRBJ2-2	CASSTRAGGGIGELFF	TGTGCCAGTAGTACCCGGGCAGGGGGCGGTATCGGGGAGCTGTTTTTT
NA	TRBV5-1	NA	TRBJ2-1	CASSLGPGSSYNEQFF	TGCGCCAGCAGCCTAGGACCGGGAAGCTCCTACAATGAGCAGTTCTTC
NA	TRBV10-2	NA	TRBJ2-3	CASSPRTSTDTQYF	TGCGCCAGCTCCCCACGGACTAGCACAGATACGCAGTATTTT
TRBD1	TRBV5-1	NA	TRBJ1-2	CASSTGQPNYGYTF	TGCGCCAGCAGCACGGGACAGCCTAACTATGGCTACACCTTC
NA	TRBV28	NA	TRBJ2-1	CATVPRGANYNEQFF	TGTGCCACCGTACCTCGCGGGGCCAATTACAATGAGCAGTTCTTC
NA	TRBV28	NA	TRBJ1-4	CASSLWLQTQEDEKLFF	TGTGCCAGCAGTTTATGGCTCCAGACACAGGAGGATGAAAAACTGTTTTTT
NA	TRBV5-6	once	TRBJ1-4	CASSLVATNEKLFF	TGTGCCAGCAGCTTAGTTGCAACTAATGAAAAACTGTTTTTT
TRBD2	TRBV7-3	NA	TRBJ2-3	CASSLSGGATDTQYF	TGTGCCAGCAGCTTAAGCGGGGGGGCGACAGATACGCAGTATTTT
NA	TRBV6-5	NA	TRBJ2-3	CASRQESTDTQYF	TGTGCCAGCAGGCAGGAGAGCACAGATACGCAGTATTTT
TRBD2	TRBV7-9	NA	TRBJ2-1	CASSFGLAGGYNEQFF	TGTGCCAGCAGCTTCGGACTAGCGGGGGGGTACAATGAGCAGTTCTTC
NA	TRBV15	NA	TRBJ1-1	CATSRDMVGGGEAFF	TGTGCCACCAGCAGAGATATGGTCGGAGGGGGGGAAGCTTTCTTT